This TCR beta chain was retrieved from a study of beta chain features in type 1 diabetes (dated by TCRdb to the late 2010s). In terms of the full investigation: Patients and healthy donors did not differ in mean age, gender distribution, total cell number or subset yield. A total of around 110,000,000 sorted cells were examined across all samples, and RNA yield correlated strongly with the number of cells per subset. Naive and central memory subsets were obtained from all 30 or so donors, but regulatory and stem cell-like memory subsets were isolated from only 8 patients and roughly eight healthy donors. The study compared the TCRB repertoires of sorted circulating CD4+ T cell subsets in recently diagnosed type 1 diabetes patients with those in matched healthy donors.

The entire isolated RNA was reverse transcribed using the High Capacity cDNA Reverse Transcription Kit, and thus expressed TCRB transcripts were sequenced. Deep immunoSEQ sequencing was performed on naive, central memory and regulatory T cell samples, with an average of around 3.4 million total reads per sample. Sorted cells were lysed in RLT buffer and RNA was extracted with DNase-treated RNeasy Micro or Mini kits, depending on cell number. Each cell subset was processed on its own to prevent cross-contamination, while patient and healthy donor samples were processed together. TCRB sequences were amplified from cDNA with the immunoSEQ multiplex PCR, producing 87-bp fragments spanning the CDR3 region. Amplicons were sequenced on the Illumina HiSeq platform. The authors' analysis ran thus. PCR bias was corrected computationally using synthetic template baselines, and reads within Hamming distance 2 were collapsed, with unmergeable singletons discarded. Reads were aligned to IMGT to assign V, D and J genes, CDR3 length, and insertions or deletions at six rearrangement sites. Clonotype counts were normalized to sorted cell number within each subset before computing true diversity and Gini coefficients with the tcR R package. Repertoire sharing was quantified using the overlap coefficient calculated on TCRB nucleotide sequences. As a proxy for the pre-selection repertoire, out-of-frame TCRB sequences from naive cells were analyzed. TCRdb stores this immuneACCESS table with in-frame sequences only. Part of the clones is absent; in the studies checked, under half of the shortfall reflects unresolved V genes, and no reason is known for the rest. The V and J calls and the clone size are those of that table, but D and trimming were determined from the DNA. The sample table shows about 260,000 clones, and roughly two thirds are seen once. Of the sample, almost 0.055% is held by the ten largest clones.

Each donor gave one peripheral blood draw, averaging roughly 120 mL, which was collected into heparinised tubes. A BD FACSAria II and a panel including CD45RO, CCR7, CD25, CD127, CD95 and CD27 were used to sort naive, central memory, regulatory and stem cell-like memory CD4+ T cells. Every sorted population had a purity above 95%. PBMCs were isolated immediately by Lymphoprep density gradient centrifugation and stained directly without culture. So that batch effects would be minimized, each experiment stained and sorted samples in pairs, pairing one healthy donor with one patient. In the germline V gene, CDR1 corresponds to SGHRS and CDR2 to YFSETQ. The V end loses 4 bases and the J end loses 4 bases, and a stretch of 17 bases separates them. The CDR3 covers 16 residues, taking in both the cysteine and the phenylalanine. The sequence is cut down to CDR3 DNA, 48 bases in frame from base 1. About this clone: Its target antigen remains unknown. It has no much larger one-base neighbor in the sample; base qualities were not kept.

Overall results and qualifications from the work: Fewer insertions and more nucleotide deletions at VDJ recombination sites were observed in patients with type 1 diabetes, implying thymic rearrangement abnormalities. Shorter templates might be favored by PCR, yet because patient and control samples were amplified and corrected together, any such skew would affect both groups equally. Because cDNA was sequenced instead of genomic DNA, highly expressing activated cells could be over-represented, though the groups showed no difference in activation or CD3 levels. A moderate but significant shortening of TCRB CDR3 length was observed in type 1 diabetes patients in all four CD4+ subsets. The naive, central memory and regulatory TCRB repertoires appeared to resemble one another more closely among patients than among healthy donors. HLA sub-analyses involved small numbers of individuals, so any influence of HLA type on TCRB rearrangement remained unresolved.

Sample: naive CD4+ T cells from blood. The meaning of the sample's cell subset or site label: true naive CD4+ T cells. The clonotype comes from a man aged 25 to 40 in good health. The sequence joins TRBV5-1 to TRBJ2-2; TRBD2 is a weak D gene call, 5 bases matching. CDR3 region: CASSPLGAGRTGELFF. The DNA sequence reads TGCGCCAGCAGCCCTCTCGGCGCGGGCCGCACCGGGGAGCTGTTTTTT.